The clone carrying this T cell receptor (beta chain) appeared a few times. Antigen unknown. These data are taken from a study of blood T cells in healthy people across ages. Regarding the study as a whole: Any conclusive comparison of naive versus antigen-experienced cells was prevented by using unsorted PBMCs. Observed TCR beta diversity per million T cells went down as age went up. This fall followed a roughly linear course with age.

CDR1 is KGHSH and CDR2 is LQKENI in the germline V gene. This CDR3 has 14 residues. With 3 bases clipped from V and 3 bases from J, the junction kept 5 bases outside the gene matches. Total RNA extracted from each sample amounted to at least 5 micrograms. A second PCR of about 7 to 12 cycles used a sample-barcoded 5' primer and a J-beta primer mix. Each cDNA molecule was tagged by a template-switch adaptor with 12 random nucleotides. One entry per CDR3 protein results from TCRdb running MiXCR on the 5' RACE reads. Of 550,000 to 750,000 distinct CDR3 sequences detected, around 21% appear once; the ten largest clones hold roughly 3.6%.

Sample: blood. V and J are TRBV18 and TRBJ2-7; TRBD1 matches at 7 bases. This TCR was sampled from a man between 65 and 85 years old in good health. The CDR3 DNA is TGTGCCAGCTCACCTATCCGGGACAGCTACGAGCAGTACTTC. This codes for CASSPIRDSYEQYF.